What follows is one T cell receptor beta chain and its context. The data belong to a study of blood T cell repertoires in COVID-19. As for the study in general: PBMCs, B-cell-depleted T cells, or T cells were the source of the cDNA or gDNA that made up the material.

In the source study's methods: Estimates of nucleated cell counts were drawn from the amplification of reference gene primers. Here immunoSEQ multiplex PCR was the method, and the copy in TCRdb shows in-frame clones only, minus some. V and J calls and clone size come straight from that table; D and trimming were deduced from the DNA. In the table there are 88,000 or so clones, around four fifths of which are singletons. This CDR3 comprises 14 residues. V was pared by 0 bases and J by 2 bases, with 7 bases between. CDR1 and CDR2 (germline): LGHDT, YNNKEL (reference sequence). The source material was peripheral blood. The chain carries TRBV3-1 (or the pseudogene TRBV3-2) and TRBJ2-5, with unresolved D. The clonotype originates from a human donor in a cohort sampled during active COVID-19. The CDR3 region is CASSQDYSQETQYF. The CDR3 DNA follows: TGTGCCAGCAGCCAAGACTACAGTCAAGAGACCCAGTACTTC.